Below, 14 T cell receptor beta chains from the same sample are listed, as sequenced in a study of OX40 agonist ivuxolimab in advanced cancers. Profiled with immunoSEQ multiplex PCR; TCRdb holds only in-frame clones, not every one. The sample lists over 45,000 clones; roughly 89% were seen once. The sequencing used CD4+ or CD8+ T cells sorted from blood, collected in a trial of the OX40 agonist ivuxolimab. Source of these receptors: an adult with an advanced solid tumor such as melanoma, head and neck, liver or kidney cancer.

The chain uses TRBV15 and TRBJ2-4, with TRBD2 matching over 9 bases. The CDR3 extends over 14 amino acids. The trim removed 0 bases at V and 7 bases at J, leaving 1 base unmatched. Germline-derived CDR1 and CDR2 are LNHNV and YYDKDF (reference sequence). The CDR3 DNA follows: TGTGCCACCAGCAGAGATACTAGCGGGAACATTCAGTACTTC. Protein: CATSRDTSGNIQYF.

This clone was observed once. The chain recombines TRBV9 with TRBJ2-5; D possibly corresponds to TRBD2 (5 bases). The CDR3 contains 12 residues. CDR1 SGDLS and CDR2 YYNGEE come from the germline V gene. Between the trimmed V and J ends, which lost 1 base and 5 bases, there was a span of 6 bases. The CDR3 region is CASSVSGETQYF. CDR3 nucleotides: TGTGCCAGCAGCGTATCGGGGGAGACCCAGTACTTC. Together with reference TRBV9 and TRBJ2-5, the CDR3 gives the full variable domain: DSGVTQTPKHLITATGQRVTLRCSPRSGDLSVYWYQQSLDQGLQFLIQYYNGEERAKGNILERFSAQQFPDLHSELNLSSLELGDSALYFCASSVSGETQYFGPGTRLLVL.

The V gene is TRBV2, the J gene TRBJ2-5, with 13 bases lining up with TRBD2. The germline gives CDR1 SNHLY, CDR2 FYNNEI. The CDR3 has 16 amino acids. Losses at the gene ends were 3 bases for V and 4 bases for J; bases not matched to a gene: 5. CDR3 nucleotides: TGTGCCAGCAGTGATCCGGGACTAGCGGGAAGAGAGACCCAGTACTTC. It is translated as CASSDPGLAGRETQYF.

This clone was seen only a few times. The chain combines TRBV7-6 with TRBJ2-3; 11 nucleotides line up with TRBD2. This CDR3 has 20 amino acids. Germline CDR1 SGHVS, CDR2 FNYEAQ. J gave up 1 base and V 1 base, and 13 bases lay outside the gene matches. The CDR3 is CASSLGSSGGTRLGTDTQYF. DNA of the CDR3: TGTGCCAGCAGCTTAGGGTCTAGCGGGGGGACTCGCCTGGGCACAGATACGCAGTATTTT. Complete variable domain (other parts from reference TRBV7-6 and TRBJ2-3): GAGVSQSPRYKVTKRGQDVALRCDPISGHVSLYWYRQALGQGPEFLTYFNYEAQQDKSGLPNDRFSAERPEGSISTLTIQRTEQRDSAMYRCASSLGSSGGTRLGTDTQYFGPGTRLTVL.

Concerning this clone: Other DNA sequences within the sample encode an identical CDR3. The chain carries TRBV18 and TRBJ2-5; TRBD1 might be the D (5 bases). The length of the CDR3 is 13 residues. CDR1 and CDR2 from the germline V gene are KGHSH and LQKENI. V lost 1 base and J 2 bases, leaving 5 bases between the germline ends. The CDR3 sequence is CASSPRQQETQYF. CDR3 sequence (DNA): TGTGCCAGCTCACCACGACAGCAAGAGACCCAGTACTTC.

The chain has TRBV19 and TRBJ2-1, with 10 bases identical to TRBD2. CDR3 length: 16 amino acids. V gave up 3 bases and J gave up 7 bases; unmatched junction bases: 9. Germline loops: CDR1 LNHDA, CDR2 SQIVND (reference sequence). As DNA, the CDR3 is TGTGCCAGTAGTATCTTACTAGCGGGATTAAGGAATGAGCAGTTCTTC. It encodes CASSILLAGLRNEQFF.

This sequence joins TRBV2 and TRBJ1-2; tentatively, D is TRBD1 (6 bases). Germline V gene data show CDR1 as SNHLY and CDR2 as FYNNEI. The CDR3 runs 14 residues. Deletions cut 2 bases from V and 6 bases from J, with 13 bases between. CDR3 nucleotides: TGTGCCAGCAGTGAACGCGGGGGCGTTGATGGCTACACCTTC. This encodes CASSERGGVDGYTF. The variable domain in full, with the rest retrieved from reference TRBV2 and TRBJ1-2, is EPEVTQTPSHQVTQMGQEVILRCVPISNHLYFYWYRQILGQKVEFLVSFYNNEISEKSEIFDDQFSVERPDGSNFTLKIRSTKLEDSAMYFCASSERGGVDGYTFGSGTRLTVV.

J is TRBJ2-2 and V is TRBV7-3; D remains ambiguous. V dropped 1 base and J dropped 6 bases, with 6 bases sitting between them. Germline CDR1 reads SGHTA; CDR2 reads FQGTGA. The CDR3 loop spans 13 amino acids. CDR3 sequence (DNA): TGTGCCAGCAGCTTAATTGAGGCCGGGGAGCTGTTTTTT. Amino acid sequence: CASSLIEAGELFF.

A single count supports this clone. The chain links TRBV7-2 to TRBJ1-5, with 7 bases aligning to TRBD1. The CDR3 covers 15 residues. Germline-derived CDR1 and CDR2 are SGHTA and FQGNSA. V shed 4 bases and J 3 bases; nucleotides not matched to a gene: 6. The CDR3 reads CASSSTGWDNQPQHF. The CDR3 nucleotides read TGTGCCAGCAGCTCGACAGGGTGGGACAATCAGCCCCAGCATTTT.

The chain employs TRBV18 and TRBJ2-1, with D perhaps matching TRBD1 or TRBD2 (5 bases each). CDR1 and CDR2 from the germline V gene are KGHSH and LQKENI. This CDR3 has 16 residues. Trimming took 2 bases from V and 5 from J, leaving 16 bases between them. In nucleotides, the CDR3 is TGTGCCAGCTCACCAGGGGCCGGGACGACCAACAATGAGCAGTTCTTC. Its protein is CASSPGAGTTNNEQFF.

The chain links TRBV5-1 to TRBJ2-1; 10 positions agree with TRBD2. J lost 8 bases, V lost 5 bases, and 7 bases had no gene match. This CDR3 contains 14 residues. Germline loops: CDR1 SGHRS, CDR2 YFSETQ. The CDR3 protein is CASRYASGSYEQFF. DNA of the CDR3: TGCGCCAGCAGATATGCTAGCGGGAGCTATGAGCAGTTCTTC.

The chain combines TRBV15 with TRBJ2-1; 8 bases map to TRBD2. The trim removed 2 bases at V and 5 bases at J, leaving 8 bases unmatched. In germline, CDR1 is LNHNV, CDR2 YYDKDF (reference sequence). This CDR3 has 16 residues. The CDR3 sequence is CATSRRSSGFNNEQFF. The CDR3 coding sequence is TGTGCCACCAGCAGACGCTCTAGCGGGTTTAACAATGAGCAGTTCTTC. Using reference TRBV15 and TRBJ2-1 for the parts outside the CDR3, the full variable domain is DAMVIQNPRYQVTQFGKPVTLSCSQTLNHNVMYWYQQKSSQAPKLLFHYYDKDFNNEADTPDNFQSRRPNTSFCFLDIRSPGLGDTAMYLCATSRRSSGFNNEQFFGPGTRLTVL.

The chain employs TRBV5-6 and TRBJ2-7, with D possibly matching TRBD2 (5 bases). The CDR3 is made up of 13 amino acids. CDR1 is SGHDT, CDR2 YYEEEE, per germline. V gave up 4 bases and J gave up 1 base, with 9 bases separating them. The CDR3 is CASSHWESYEQYF. In nucleotides, the CDR3 is TGTGCCAGCAGCCACTGGGAGTCCTACGAGCAGTACTTC.

CDR3 DNA sequence: TGTGCCAGCAGCTTTGGACTAGCGGGAGAAGTTGAGCAGTTCTTC. Translated: CASSFGLAGEVEQFF. The rearrangement links TRBV11-2 to TRBJ2-1; TRBD2 matches 13 bases. Germline lookup yields CDR1 SGHAT and CDR2 FQNNGV. The V gene end was trimmed by 3 bases and the J gene end by 9 bases; junction bases not matched to a gene: 5. The CDR3 is 15 amino acids.